One and the same sample provided the 27 T cell receptor beta chains below, sequenced in a study of blood T cells in healthy people across ages. Primed by a sample-barcoded 5' primer and a J-beta primer mix, a second PCR proceeded for roughly 7 to 12 cycles. Using its own MiXCR run on the 5' RACE reads, TCRdb lists one record per CDR3 protein. The sample holds about 1.4 million distinct CDR3 sequences, 59% seen once. The material sequenced was blood. These receptors all come from a man between 18 and 29 years old in good health.

Of note for this clonotype: Germline and junction disagree at one end, which may indicate a read error. V usage is TRBV4-1 and J usage is TRBJ2-7, with D perhaps matching TRBD1 (5 bases). The germline V gene has CDR1 MGHRA and CDR2 YSYEKL. The CDR3 is 13 amino acids. The CDR3 nucleotides are TGTGCCAGCAGCCAACCCGACAGTTACGAGCAGTACTTC. Translating gives CASSQPDSYEQYF.

The rearrangement joins TRBV7-2 to TRBJ2-3; TRBD2 agrees at 9 bases. Germline V gives CDR1 SGHTA, CDR2 FQGNSA. Losses at the gene ends were 1 base for V and 5 bases for J; bases not matched to a gene: 7. The CDR3 loop spans 16 amino acids. CDR3 amino acids: CASSLDGGGARDTQYF. CDR3 nucleotides: TGTGCCAGCAGCTTAGATGGCGGGGGGGCCAGAGATACGCAGTATTTT.

The rearrangement joins TRBV7-2 to TRBJ2-1; D tentatively reads TRBD1 or TRBD2 (5 bases each). Per germline, CDR1 SGHTA and CDR2 FQGNSA. The CDR3 is made up of 12 amino acids. Between the trimmed V and J ends, which lost 4 bases and 12 bases, there was a span of 13 bases. The CDR3 DNA reads as TGTGCCAGCAGCTCTTCTACCGGGACGCAGTTCTTC. Encoded protein: CASSSSTGTQFF.

This clonotype was recorded a few times. V usage is TRBV27 and J usage is TRBJ2-5; a weak D match, TRBD2 (6 bases). Trimming cost V 4 bases and J 4 bases, with 13 bases left between them. The CDR3 totals 14 residues. Per germline, CDR1 MNHEY and CDR2 SMNVEV (reference sequence). CDR3 residues: CASSSTRGGETQYF. The DNA of the CDR3 is TGTGCCAGCAGTTCCACACGGGGAGGAGAGACCCAGTACTTC.

This clonotype was counted only a few times. The chain uses TRBV4-1 and TRBJ2-7; possible D gene TRBD1, 6 bases. Germline V gene lookup returns CDR1 MGHRA and CDR2 YSYEKL. The CDR3 has 15 residues. V dropped 0 bases and J dropped 7 bases, with 16 bases sitting between them. The CDR3 protein is CASSQESAGAWEQYF. The CDR3 nucleotides are TGCGCCAGCAGCCAAGAATCTGCAGGGGCCTGGGAGCAGTACTTC.

The V gene is TRBV7-2, the J gene TRBJ2-3; 8 nucleotides line up with TRBD2. Germline values: CDR1 SGHTA, CDR2 FQGNSA. The CDR3 covers 16 residues. V shed 10 bases, J shed 3 bases, and the junction held 15 bases outside the gene matches. CDR3 DNA: TGTGCCACCCTAGAAGCCAGCGGGAGAATGACAGATACGCAGTATTTT. Residues: CATLEASGRMTDTQYF.

Note on this clonotype: This may come from a read error, since a much larger clone is one base off. V gene TRBV6-2 or TRBV6-3 combines with J gene TRBJ2-3, with D perhaps matching TRBD2 (5 bases). Germline-derived CDR1 and CDR2 are MNHEY and SVGEGT. Trimming shortened V by 5 bases and J by 4 bases, and 13 bases separated the two germline ends. This CDR3 has 14 residues. The CDR3, as DNA: TGTGCCAGCAGTGGAAGGAGCGGTGCAGATACGCAGTATTTT. Protein: CASSGRSGADTQYF.

The chain carries TRBV9 and TRBJ2-1; no clear D gene. Germline V lookup: CDR1 SGDLS, CDR2 YYNGEE. V lost 2 bases, J lost 4 bases, and 7 bases lay in between. The CDR3 is made up of 13 amino acids. The CDR3 DNA sequence: TGTGCCAGCAGCGTCTGGCAGTACAATGAGCAGTTCTTC. Its translation: CASSVWQYNEQFF.

The gene calls are TRBV5-6 and TRBJ1-4; no definite D call. The CDR3 sequence is 15 residues long. V was shortened by 1 base and J by 0 bases, with 7 bases between the two germline ends. Germline V gene data show CDR1 as SGHDT and CDR2 as YYEEEE. The CDR3 region has the DNA TGTGCCAGCAGCTTGACGCCAGCAACTAATGAAAAACTGTTTTTT. Its protein is CASSLTPATNEKLFF.

This sequence joins TRBV12-3 or TRBV12-4 and TRBJ1-5; 10 nucleotides match TRBD1. CDR3 length: 16 amino acids. Trimming cost V 5 bases and J 6 bases; bases outside gene matches: 10. CDR3 DNA: TGTGCCAGCAGTCACAACCGGGACAGGGGATTTCAGCCCCAGCATTTT. Its protein product is CASSHNRDRGFQPQHF.

This clonotype was seen many times. Sequence at one end of the junction differs from germline and may be a read error. V and J are TRBV5-1 and TRBJ2-7, with TRBD1 matching 7 bases. CDR3 size: 14 residues. Germline V gene data show CDR1 as SGHRS and CDR2 as YFSETQ. The CDR3 protein is CASSFGTASYEQYF. For the CDR3, the DNA is TGTGCCAGCAGTTTCGGGACAGCCTCCTACGAGCAGTACTTC.

The sample holds a few counts of this clonotype. The chain joins TRBV20-1 to TRBJ2-7; unclear D gene. The V and J ends lost 1 base and 1 base respectively, with 8 bases between them. The CDR3 covers 13 residues. CDR1 is DFQATT and CDR2 is SNEGSKA in the germline V gene (reference sequence). CDR3 DNA sequence: TGCAGTGCTAGAGGGACCGCGTCCTACGAGCAGTACTTC. It specifies CSARGTASYEQYF.

This chain links TRBV5-1 with TRBJ1-1; D is perhaps TRBD1 (5 bases). V lost 4 bases and J lost 8, with 12 bases in between. This CDR3 is built from 12 residues. Germline CDR1 and CDR2: SGHRS and YFSETQ. CDR3 residues: CASSAGGEEAFF. DNA for the CDR3: TGCGCCAGCAGCGCGGGGGGGGAAGAAGCTTTCTTT. Together with reference TRBV5-1 and TRBJ1-1, the CDR3 gives the full variable domain: KAGVTQTPRYLIKTRGQQVTLSCSPISGHRSVSWYQQTPGQGLQFLFEYFSETQRNKGNFPGRFSGRQFSNSRSEMNVSTLELGDSALYLCASSAGGEEAFFGQGTRLTVV.

V is TRBV6-2 or TRBV6-3 and J is TRBJ2-1; 10 positions match TRBD2. The J call may not be correct, given that the DNA end is closer to TRBJ2-7. Germline values: CDR1 MNHEY, CDR2 SVGEGT. CDR3 length equals 15 residues. CDR3 coding DNA: TGTGCCAGCAGCCGGGGACTAGCGACCTACAATGAGCAGTACTTC. Encoded protein: CASSRGLATYNEQYF.

This clonotype was picked up a small number of times. The chain employs TRBV6-2 or TRBV6-3 and TRBJ2-3, with 8 positions matching TRBD1. Germline V lookup: CDR1 MNHEY, CDR2 SVGEGT. CDR3 length: 14 amino acids. Unmatched junction bases numbered 9, after V lost 6 bases and J lost 7 bases. CDR3 DNA: TGTGCCAGCAGACCTCGGACAGGGATGAATACGCAGTATTTT. This translates into CASRPRTGMNTQYF.

In regard to this clonotype: Mismatch with germline at one junction end may stem from a read error. CDR3 in DNA: TGCAGTCCTAGGCCGCGGCGCTACACAGATACGCAGTATTTT. It encodes CSPRPRRYTDTQYF. The gene calls are TRBV20-1 and TRBJ2-3; no reliable D call. The CDR3 is made up of 14 amino acids. Germline CDR1 reads DFQATT; CDR2 reads SNEGSKA (reference sequence).

This clonotype was counted a few times. This chain connects TRBV11-3 to TRBJ2-3; 7 nucleotides line up with TRBD2. From germline, CDR1 is SGHNT and CDR2 YENEEA. V lost 5 bases and J lost 2; bases outside the gene matches: 10. The CDR3 has 16 residues. The CDR3 is CASSPRGTSHTDTQYF. Here the CDR3 DNA reads TGTGCCAGCAGCCCGCGGGGGACCTCACACACAGATACGCAGTATTTT.

The V call is TRBV7-9, the J call TRBJ1-5, with D unclear. CDR1 is SEHNR, CDR2 FQNEAQ, per germline (reference sequence). CDR3 length: 10 residues. V lost 7 bases to trimming and J lost 6 bases, with 4 bases between them. As DNA, the CDR3 is TGTGCCAGCAACGGTCAGCCCCAGCATTTT. Encoded protein: CASNGQPQHF.

The chain joins TRBV7-9 to TRBJ1-4; D is unresolved. Germline CDR1 is SEHNR and CDR2 is FQNEAQ (reference sequence). V was clipped by 2 bases and J by 2 bases, with 15 bases between them. The CDR3 runs to 17 residues. The CDR3 DNA sequence: TGTGCCAGCAGCTTACCCCTCCCCCTTGGGACTAATGAAAAACTGTTTTTT. Residues: CASSLPLPLGTNEKLFF.

This chain links TRBV6-2 or TRBV6-3 with TRBJ2-7; D tentatively fits TRBD1 or TRBD2 (5 bases each). Germline CDR1 reads MNHEY; CDR2 reads SVGEGT. The CDR3 has 15 residues. V lost 2 bases, J lost 0 bases, and 11 bases lay in between. DNA of the CDR3: TGTGCCAGCAGTTACGGTTGGGACGGCTCCTACGAGCAGTACTTC. This encodes CASSYGWDGSYEQYF.

The rearrangement uses TRBV28 and TRBJ1-5, with unresolved D. CDR3 size: 13 residues. The ends were cut back, 7 bases at V and 5 bases at J, with 12 bases in the middle. Germline V gives CDR1 MDHEN, CDR2 SYDVKM. CDR3 residues: CASTSRAYQPQHF. In DNA form, the CDR3 reads TGTGCCAGCACCTCCCGGGCCTATCAGCCCCAGCATTTT. Full variable domain (rest looked up from reference TRBV28 and TRBJ1-5): DVKVTQSSRYLVKRTGEKVFLECVQDMDHENMFWYRQDPGLGLRLIYFSYDVKMKEKGDIPEGYSVSREKKERFSLILESASTNQTSMYLCASTSRAYQPQHFGDGTRLSIL.

The CDR3 loop is CASSQTEGGHEQYF. CDR3 DNA: TGTGCCAGCAGCCAAACGGAAGGAGGCCACGAGCAGTACTTC. This chain joins TRBV3-1 and TRBJ2-4, with D perhaps matching TRBD2 (5 bases). The last part of the DNA fits TRBJ2-7 better; the J call may be wrong. The germline V gene encodes CDR1 LGHDT and CDR2 YNNKEL (reference sequence). The CDR3 covers 14 residues.

This clonotype has only a few counts. The chain recombines TRBV10-3 with TRBJ2-7, with D perhaps matching TRBD2 (6 bases). The germline CDR1 and CDR2 sequences are ENHRY and SYGVKD. The V end was cut by 10 bases, the J end by 3 bases, with 10 bases between. This CDR3 has 11 residues. CDR3 sequence reads: CATGAGYEQYF. CDR3 in DNA: TGTGCCACCGGAGCGGGCTACGAGCAGTACTTC.

The chain has TRBV10-3 and TRBJ2-1, with D possibly being TRBD1 (5 bases). The germline CDR1 and CDR2 sequences are ENHRY and SYGVKD. Trimming removed 0 bases from V and 2 bases from J, with 8 bases in between. This CDR3 contains 15 residues. As DNA, the CDR3 is TGTGCCATCAGTGAGTCCCAGGGAACCTACAATGAGCAGTTCTTC. This sequence encodes CAISESQGTYNEQFF.

This clonotype was observed a handful of times. The CDR3 here is CSVGLQARVDIQYF. The CDR3 nucleotides read TGCAGCGTTGGCCTACAGGCCCGGGTGGACATTCAGTACTTC. V and J are TRBV29-1 and TRBJ2-4; TRBD1 is a possible D gene (5 bases). CDR3 length: 14 amino acids. Deletions cut 4 bases from V and 8 bases from J, with 18 bases between. Germline V gene lookup returns CDR1 SQVTM and CDR2 ANQGSEA.

This chain links TRBV6-6 with TRBJ1-1; 8 positions match TRBD1. The CDR3 loop spans 15 amino acids. Germline trimming cut 4 bases from V and 3 bases from J; bases unmatched to any gene: 7. Germline lookup yields CDR1 MNHNY and CDR2 SVGAGI (reference sequence). As DNA, the CDR3 is TGTGCCAGCAGTTCCCCAGGGGGCGGTGACACTGAAGCTTTCTTT. It codes for CASSSPGGGDTEAFF.

This clonotype has only a few counts. V usage is TRBV6-1 and J usage is TRBJ2-5, with D unclear. The J call could be wrong; TRBJ2-7 is a better fit for the DNA end. Germline-derived CDR1 and CDR2 are MNHNS and SASEGT. The CDR3 runs to 12 residues. CDR3 protein: CASSEVGSEQYF. The DNA for the CDR3 is TGTGCCAGCAGTGAAGTAGGGTCCGAGCAGTACTTC.